This TCR beta chain emerged from a study of blood T cell repertoires in COVID-19. Study as a whole: Sites across the United States, Italy and Spain contributed samples from acute and convalescent COVID-19. In each case, the material was cDNA or gDNA derived from T cells, B-cell-depleted T cells, or PBMCs.

In the original workflow: Amplifying reference gene primers gave estimates of nucleated cell counts. Measured with immunoSEQ multiplex PCR; TCRdb has only the in-frame clones, and not every one. That table furnishes V, J and clone size, whereas the DNA furnished D and trimming. The data show approximately 250,000 clones, 86% seen once. Trimming left V 3 bases short and J 2 bases short, with 8 bases between. This CDR3 has 14 residues. The germline V gene encodes CDR1 MGHRA and CDR2 YSYEKL. Sequenced: peripheral blood. This sequence originates from a man aged 30 to 45 with active or convalescent COVID-19. The chain has TRBV4-1 and TRBJ1-3, with a tentative D call TRBD1 (6 bases). Here the CDR3 reads CASSQDSPGNTIYF. For the CDR3, the DNA is TGCGCCAGCAGCCAGGACAGTCCTGGAAACACCATATATTTT.